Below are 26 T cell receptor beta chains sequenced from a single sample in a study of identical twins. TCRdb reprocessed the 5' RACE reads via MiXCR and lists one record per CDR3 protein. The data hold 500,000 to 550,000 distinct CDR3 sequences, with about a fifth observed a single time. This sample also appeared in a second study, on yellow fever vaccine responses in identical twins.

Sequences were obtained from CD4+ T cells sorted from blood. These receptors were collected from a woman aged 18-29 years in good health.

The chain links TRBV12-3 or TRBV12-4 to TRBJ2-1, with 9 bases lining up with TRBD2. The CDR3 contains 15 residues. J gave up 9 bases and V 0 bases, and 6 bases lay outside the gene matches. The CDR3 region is CASSLAAGGPTEQFF. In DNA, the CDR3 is TGTGCCAGCAGTTTAGCGGCGGGGGGGCCAACTGAGCAGTTCTTC.

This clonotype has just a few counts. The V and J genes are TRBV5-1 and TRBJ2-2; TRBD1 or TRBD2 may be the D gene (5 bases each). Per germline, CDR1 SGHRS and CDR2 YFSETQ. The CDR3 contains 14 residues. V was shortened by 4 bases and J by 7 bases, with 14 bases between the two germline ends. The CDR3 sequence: CASSEGLEFGELFF. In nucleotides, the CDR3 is TGCGCCAGCAGCGAGGGGCTAGAGTTCGGGGAGCTGTTTTTT.

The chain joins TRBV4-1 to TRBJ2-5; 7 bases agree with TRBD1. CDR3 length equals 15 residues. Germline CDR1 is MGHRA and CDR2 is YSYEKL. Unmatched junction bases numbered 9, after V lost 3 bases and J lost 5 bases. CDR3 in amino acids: CASSQGQHLGETQYF. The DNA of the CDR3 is TGCGCCAGCAGCCAGGGACAGCATCTGGGGGAGACCCAGTACTTC.

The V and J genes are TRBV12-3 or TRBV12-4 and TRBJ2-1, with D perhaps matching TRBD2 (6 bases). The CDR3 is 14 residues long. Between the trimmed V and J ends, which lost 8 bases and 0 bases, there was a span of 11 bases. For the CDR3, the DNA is TGTGCCAGCGGTCGGGAGAGCTCCTACAATGAGCAGTTCTTC. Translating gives CASGRESSYNEQFF.

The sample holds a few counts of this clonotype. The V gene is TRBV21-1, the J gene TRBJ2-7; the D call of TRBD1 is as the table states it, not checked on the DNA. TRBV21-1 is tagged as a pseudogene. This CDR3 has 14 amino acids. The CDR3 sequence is CASSGGQGGLRQYF. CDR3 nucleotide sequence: TGTGCCAGCAGCGGGGGACAGGGGGGTCTCCGGCAGTACTTC.

This chain's CDR3 is CASSFGDASYNEQFF. The DNA of the CDR3 is TGCGCCAGCTCCTTCGGGGATGCCTCCTACAATGAGCAGTTCTTC. V usage is TRBV5-1 and J usage is TRBJ2-1, with TRBD2 as a possible D gene (5 bases). The germline V and J ends were trimmed by 7 bases and 0 bases, with 14 bases remaining between them. The CDR3 is 15 residues long. In germline, CDR1 is SGHRS, CDR2 YFSETQ.

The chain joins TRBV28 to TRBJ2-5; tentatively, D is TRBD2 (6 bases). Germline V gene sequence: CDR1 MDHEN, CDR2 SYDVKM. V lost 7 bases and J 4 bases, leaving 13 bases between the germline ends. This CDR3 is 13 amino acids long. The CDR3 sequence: CASKEGRLETQYF. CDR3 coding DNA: TGTGCCAGCAAAGAGGGGAGGCTAGAGACCCAGTACTTC.

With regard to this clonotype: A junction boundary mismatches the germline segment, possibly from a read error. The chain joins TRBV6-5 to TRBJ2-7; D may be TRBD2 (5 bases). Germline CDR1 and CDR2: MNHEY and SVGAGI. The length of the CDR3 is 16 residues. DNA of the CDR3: TGTGCCAGCAGTAACTCCCGGGGTTGGGGAAGCTACGAGCAGTACTTC. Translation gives CASSNSRGWGSYEQYF.

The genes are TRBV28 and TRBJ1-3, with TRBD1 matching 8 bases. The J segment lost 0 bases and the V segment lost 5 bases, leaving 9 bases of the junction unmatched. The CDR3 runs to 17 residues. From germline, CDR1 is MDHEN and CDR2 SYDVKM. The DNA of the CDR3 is TGTGCCAGCAGTAGCCAGCGGACAGGGTACTCTGGAAACACCATATATTTT. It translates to CASSSQRTGYSGNTIYF.

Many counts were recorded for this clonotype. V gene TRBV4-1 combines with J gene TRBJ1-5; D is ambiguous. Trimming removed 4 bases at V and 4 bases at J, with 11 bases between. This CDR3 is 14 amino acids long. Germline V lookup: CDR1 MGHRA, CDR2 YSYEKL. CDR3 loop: CASSLQQENQPQHF. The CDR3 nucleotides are TGCGCCAGCAGCCTCCAGCAGGAGAATCAGCCCCAGCATTTT.

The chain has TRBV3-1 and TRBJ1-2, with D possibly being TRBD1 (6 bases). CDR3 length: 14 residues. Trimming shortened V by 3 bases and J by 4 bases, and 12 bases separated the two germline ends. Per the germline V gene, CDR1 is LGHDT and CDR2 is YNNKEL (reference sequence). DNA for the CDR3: TGTGCCAGCAGCCAGACAGGAGTTCTCTATGGCTACACCTTC. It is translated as CASSQTGVLYGYTF.

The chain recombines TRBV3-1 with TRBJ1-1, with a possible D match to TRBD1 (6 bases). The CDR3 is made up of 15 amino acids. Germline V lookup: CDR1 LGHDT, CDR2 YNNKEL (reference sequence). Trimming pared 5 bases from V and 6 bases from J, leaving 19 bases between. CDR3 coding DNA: TGTGCCAGCAGCTCCCGTTATCAGGGGAGGTCTGAAGCTTTCTTT. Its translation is CASSSRYQGRSEAFF.

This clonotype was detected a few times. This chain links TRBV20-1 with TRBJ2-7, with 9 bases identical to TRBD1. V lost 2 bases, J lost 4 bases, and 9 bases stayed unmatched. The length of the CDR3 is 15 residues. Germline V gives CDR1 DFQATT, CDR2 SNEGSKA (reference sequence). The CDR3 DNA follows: TGCAGTGCTAGATCGCCGGGACAGGGTGGATACGAGCAGTACTTC. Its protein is CSARSPGQGGYEQYF.

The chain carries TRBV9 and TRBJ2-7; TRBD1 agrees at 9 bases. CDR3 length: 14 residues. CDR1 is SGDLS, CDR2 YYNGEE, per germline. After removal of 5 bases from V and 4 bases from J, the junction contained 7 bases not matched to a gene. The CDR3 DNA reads TGTGCCAGCAGTCAGGGACAGGGAATGTACGAGCAGTACTTC. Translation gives CASSQGQGMYEQYF.

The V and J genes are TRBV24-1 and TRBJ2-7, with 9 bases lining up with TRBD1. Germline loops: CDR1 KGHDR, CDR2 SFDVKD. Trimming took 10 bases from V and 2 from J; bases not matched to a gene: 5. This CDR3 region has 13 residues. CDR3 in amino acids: CATSQGAPYEQYF. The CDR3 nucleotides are TGTGCCACGTCACAGGGGGCACCCTACGAGCAGTACTTC.

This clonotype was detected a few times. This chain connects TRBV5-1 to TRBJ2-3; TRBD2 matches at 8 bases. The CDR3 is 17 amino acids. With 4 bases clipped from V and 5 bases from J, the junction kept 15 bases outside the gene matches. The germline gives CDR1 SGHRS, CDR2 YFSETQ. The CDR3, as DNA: TGCGCCAGCAGCGAAGTCCTTAGCGGGGCAGGAGTAGATACGCAGTATTTT. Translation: CASSEVLSGAGVDTQYF.

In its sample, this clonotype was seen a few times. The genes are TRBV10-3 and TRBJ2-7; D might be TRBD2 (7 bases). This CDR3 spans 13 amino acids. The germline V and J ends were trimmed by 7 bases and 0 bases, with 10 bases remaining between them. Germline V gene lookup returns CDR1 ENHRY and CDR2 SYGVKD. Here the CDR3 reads CAIKGGPSYEQYF. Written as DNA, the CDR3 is TGTGCCATCAAGGGGGGGCCCTCCTACGAGCAGTACTTC.

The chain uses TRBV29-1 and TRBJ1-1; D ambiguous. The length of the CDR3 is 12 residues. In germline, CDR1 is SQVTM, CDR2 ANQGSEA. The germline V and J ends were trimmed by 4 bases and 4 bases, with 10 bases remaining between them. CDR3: CSVVNWGTEAFF. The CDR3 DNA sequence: TGCAGCGTTGTTAACTGGGGCACTGAAGCTTTCTTT.

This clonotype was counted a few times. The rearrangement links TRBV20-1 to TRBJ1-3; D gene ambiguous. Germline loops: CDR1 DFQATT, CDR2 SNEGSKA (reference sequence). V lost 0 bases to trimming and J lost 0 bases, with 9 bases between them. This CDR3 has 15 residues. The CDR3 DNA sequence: TGCAGTGCTAGAGAGAGCCTTCTCTCTGGAAACACCATATATTTT. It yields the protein CSARESLLSGNTIYF.

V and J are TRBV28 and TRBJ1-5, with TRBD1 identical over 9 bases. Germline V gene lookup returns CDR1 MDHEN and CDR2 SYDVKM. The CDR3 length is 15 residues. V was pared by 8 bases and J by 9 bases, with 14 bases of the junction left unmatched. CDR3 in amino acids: CASLTRPGTGLPQHF. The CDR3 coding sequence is TGTGCCAGCCTCACACGACCCGGGACAGGGCTGCCCCAGCATTTT.

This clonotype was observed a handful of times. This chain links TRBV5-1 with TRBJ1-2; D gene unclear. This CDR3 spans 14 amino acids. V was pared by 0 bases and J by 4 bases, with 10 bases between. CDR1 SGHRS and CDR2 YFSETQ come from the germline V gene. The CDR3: CASSLDLGFYGYTF. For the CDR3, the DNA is TGCGCCAGCAGCTTGGATCTTGGGTTCTATGGCTACACCTTC.

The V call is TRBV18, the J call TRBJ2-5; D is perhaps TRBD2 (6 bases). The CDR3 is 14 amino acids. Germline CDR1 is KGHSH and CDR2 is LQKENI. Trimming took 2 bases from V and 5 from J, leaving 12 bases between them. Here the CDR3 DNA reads TGTGCCAGCTCACCATGGGCTAGCGAGGAGACCCAGTACTTC. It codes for CASSPWASEETQYF.

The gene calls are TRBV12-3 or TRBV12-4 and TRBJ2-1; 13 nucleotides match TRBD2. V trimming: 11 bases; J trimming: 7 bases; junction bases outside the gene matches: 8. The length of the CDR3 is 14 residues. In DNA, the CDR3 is TGTGCCGTATCCGGACTAGCGGGAGCAAATGAGCAGTTCTTC. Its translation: CAVSGLAGANEQFF.

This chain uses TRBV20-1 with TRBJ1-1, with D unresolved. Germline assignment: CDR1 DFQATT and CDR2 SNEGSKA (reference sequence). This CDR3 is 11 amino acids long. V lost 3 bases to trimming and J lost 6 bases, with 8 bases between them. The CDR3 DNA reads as TGCAGTGCTAGGAGGCAGTCTGAAGCTTTCTTT. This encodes CSARRQSEAFF.

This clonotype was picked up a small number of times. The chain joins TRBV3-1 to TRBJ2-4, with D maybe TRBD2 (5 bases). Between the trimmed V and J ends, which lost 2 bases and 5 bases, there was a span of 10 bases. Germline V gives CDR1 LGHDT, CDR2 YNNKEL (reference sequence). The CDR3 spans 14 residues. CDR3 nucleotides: TGTGCCAGCAGCCAAAGATTGAGGGAAAACATTCAGTACTTC. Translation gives CASSQRLRENIQYF. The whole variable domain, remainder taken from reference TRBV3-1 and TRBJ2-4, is DTAVSQTPKYLVTQMGNDKSIKCEQNLGHDTMYWYKQDSKKFLKIMFSYNNKELIINETVPNRFSPKSPDKAHLNLHINSLELGDSAVYFCASSQRLRENIQYFGAGTRLSVL.

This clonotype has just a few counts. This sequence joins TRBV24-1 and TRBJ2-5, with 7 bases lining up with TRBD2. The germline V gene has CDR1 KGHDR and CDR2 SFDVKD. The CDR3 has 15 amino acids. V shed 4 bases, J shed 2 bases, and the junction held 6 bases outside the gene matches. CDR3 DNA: TGTGCCACCAGTGAACTAGGGACTAAGCAAGAGACCCAGTACTTC. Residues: CATSELGTKQETQYF.